This T cell receptor beta chain was found in a study of technical replicates of blood from four donors. CDR3 size: 15 residues. V was clipped by 5 bases and J by 1 base, with 14 bases between them. Germline V gives CDR1 LNHDA, CDR2 SQIVND (reference sequence). Clones were sequenced by immunoSEQ multiplex PCR, and TCRdb holds only the in-frame ones, with some missing. The table shows some 74,000 clones, with approximately 89% occurring only once. This clone was recorded a few times. Sequencing was performed on T cells isolated from PBMCs. This clonotype was obtained from a human donor in good health. The rearrangement links TRBV19 to TRBJ1-1; no clear D. CDR3 amino acids: CASSPGASWNTEAFF. DNA of the CDR3: TGTGCCAGTAGTCCGGGAGCTTCATGGAACACTGAAGCTTTCTTT.